This TCR beta chain was found in a study of vaccination effects on CD4 cells after COVID-19. This clone was seen a handful of times. Its antigen is not known. Assay used: immunoSEQ multiplex PCR; TCRdb lists only in-frame clones, some missing. The table has roughly 20,000 clones, approximately 64% seen once. CD4+ T cells specific for antigen were expanded with viral peptide pools by the ViraFEST assay before sequencing. The authors isolated CD4+ T cells after around 10 days of culture. Vaccine recipients, nucleocapsid antibody negative, had no prior SARS-CoV-2 infection. Peptides at approximately 9.6 ug/ml and IL-2 at approximately 9.7 IU/ml were added to roughly 2 million PBMC per well. In the cultures, half the medium was exchanged for IL-2 medium on days 3 and 7. Whole-study findings and limits: Of the vaccine-induced clones from healthy vaccinees, merely 1 of 255 recognized common cold coronaviruses as well.

This material consisted of CD4+ T cells from PBMCs cultured with HCoV-NL63 spike peptides, taken before COVID-19 vaccination. The clonotype comes from a human donor who received a COVID-19 vaccine.

As DNA, the CDR3 is TGCGCCAGCAGTGAGTCGTCGGCTAGCGGGGGCTCCCAAGAGACCCAGTACTTC. Translated: CASSESSASGGSQETQYF. This rearrangement joins TRBV10-1 to TRBJ2-5; 10 bases map to TRBD2. The CDR3 is 18 residues long. Germline CDR1 is WNHNN and CDR2 is SYGVQD (reference sequence). J was trimmed by 1 base and V by 0 bases; bases with no gene match: 8.